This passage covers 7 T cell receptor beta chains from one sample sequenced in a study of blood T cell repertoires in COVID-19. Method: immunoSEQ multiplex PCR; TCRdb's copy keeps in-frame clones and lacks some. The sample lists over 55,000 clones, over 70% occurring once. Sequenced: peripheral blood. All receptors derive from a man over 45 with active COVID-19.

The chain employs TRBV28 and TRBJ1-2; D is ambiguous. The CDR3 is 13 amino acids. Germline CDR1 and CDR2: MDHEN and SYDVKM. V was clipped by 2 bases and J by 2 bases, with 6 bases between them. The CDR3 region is CASSLGPNYGYTF. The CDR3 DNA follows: TGTGCCAGCAGTTTAGGGCCGAACTATGGCTACACCTTC.

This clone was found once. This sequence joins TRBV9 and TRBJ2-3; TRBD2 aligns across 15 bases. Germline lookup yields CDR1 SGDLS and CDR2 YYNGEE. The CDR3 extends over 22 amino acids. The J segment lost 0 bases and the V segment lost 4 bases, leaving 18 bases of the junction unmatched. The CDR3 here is CASSPRGVSGLAGGFSTDTQYF. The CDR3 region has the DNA TGTGCCAGCAGCCCTCGGGGGGTTTCGGGACTAGCGGGAGGCTTTAGCACAGATACGCAGTATTTT.

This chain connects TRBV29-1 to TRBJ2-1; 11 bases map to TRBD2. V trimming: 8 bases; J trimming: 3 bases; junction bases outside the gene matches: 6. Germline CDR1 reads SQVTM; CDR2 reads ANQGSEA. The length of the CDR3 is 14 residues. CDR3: CSPAGLAGYNEQFF. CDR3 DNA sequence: TGCAGCCCAGCCGGACTAGCGGGCTACAATGAGCAGTTCTTC.

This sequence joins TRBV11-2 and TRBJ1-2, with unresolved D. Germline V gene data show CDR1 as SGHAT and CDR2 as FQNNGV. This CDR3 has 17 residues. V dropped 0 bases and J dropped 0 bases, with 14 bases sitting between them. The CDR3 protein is CASSLDPVARSNYGYTF. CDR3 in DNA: TGTGCCAGCAGCTTAGATCCGGTTGCAAGATCTAACTATGGCTACACCTTC. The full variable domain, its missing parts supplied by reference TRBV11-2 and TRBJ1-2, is EAGVAQSPRYKIIEKRQSVAFWCNPISGHATLYWYQQILGQGPKLLIQFQNNGVVDDSQLPKDRFSAERLKGVDSTLKIQPAKLEDSAVYLCASSLDPVARSNYGYTFGSGTRLTVV.

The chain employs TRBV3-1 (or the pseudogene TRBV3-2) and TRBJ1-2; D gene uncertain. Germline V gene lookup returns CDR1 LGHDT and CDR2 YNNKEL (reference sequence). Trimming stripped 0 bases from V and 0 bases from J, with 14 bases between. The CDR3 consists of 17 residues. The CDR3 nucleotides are TGTGCCAGCAGCCAAGACGTCGGTTACCCGGCTAACTATGGCTACACCTTC. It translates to CASSQDVGYPANYGYTF.

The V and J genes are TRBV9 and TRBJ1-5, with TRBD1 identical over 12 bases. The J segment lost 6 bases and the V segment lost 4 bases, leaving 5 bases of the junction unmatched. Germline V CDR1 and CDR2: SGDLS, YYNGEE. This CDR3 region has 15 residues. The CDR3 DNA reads TGTGCCAGCAGCCCGGGACAGGGGGCAAGTCAGCCCCAGCATTTT. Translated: CASSPGQGASQPQHF.

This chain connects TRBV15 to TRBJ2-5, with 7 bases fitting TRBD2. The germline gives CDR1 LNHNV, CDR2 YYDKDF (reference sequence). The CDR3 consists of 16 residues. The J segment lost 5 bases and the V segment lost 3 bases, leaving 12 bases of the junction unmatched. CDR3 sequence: CATSSGERGGAETQYF. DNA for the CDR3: TGTGCCACCAGCAGTGGAGAGAGGGGAGGGGCGGAGACCCAGTACTTC. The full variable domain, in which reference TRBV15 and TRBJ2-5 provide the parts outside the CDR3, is DAMVIQNPRYQVTQFGKPVTLSCSQTLNHNVMYWYQQKSSQAPKLLFHYYDKDFNNEADTPDNFQSRRPNTSFCFLDIRSPGLGDTAMYLCATSSGERGGAETQYFGPGTRLLVL.